The present TCR beta chain was sequenced within a study of blood T cell repertoires in COVID-19. As for the study in general: PBMCs, B-cell-depleted T cells, or T cells provided the cDNA or gDNA that made up the material.

Authors' analysis steps: Reference gene primer amplification in the assay estimated nucleated cell counts. Produced via immunoSEQ multiplex PCR; TCRdb's table is partial and in-frame only. That table furnishes V, J and clone size, whereas the DNA furnished D and trimming. The repertoire consists of around 100,000 clones, with approximately 88% occurring once and the leading ten covering approximately 12%. This TCR derives from a human donor in a cohort sampled during active COVID-19. Input material: peripheral blood.

The CDR3 spells CASSLAGGHEQYF. CDR3 in DNA: TGTGCCAGCAGCCTAGCGGGGGGTCACGAGCAGTACTTC. The rearrangement uses TRBV9 and TRBJ2-7, with TRBD2 matching over 11 bases. The V gene end was trimmed by 4 bases and the J gene end by 5 bases; junction bases not matched to a gene: 2. The CDR3 has 13 residues. Germline lookup yields CDR1 SGDLS and CDR2 YYNGEE.